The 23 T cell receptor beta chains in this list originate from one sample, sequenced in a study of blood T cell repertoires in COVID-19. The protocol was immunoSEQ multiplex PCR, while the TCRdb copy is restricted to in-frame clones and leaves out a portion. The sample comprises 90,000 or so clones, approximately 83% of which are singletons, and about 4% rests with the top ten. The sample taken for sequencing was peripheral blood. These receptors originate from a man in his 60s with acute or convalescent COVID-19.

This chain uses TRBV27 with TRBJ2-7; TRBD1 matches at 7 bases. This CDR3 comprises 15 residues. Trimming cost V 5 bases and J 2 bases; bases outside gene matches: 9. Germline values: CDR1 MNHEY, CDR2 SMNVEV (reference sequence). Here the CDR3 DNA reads TGTGCCAGCAGTCCCCAGACAGGGTTTGCCTACGAGCAGTACTTC. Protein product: CASSPQTGFAYEQYF.

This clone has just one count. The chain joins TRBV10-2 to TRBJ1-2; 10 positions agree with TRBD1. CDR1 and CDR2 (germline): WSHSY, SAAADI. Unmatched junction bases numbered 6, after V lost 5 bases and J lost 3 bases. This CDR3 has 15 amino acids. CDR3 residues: CASSWDRGWDYGYTF. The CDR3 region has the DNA TGCGCCAGCAGTTGGGACAGGGGATGGGACTATGGCTACACCTTC.

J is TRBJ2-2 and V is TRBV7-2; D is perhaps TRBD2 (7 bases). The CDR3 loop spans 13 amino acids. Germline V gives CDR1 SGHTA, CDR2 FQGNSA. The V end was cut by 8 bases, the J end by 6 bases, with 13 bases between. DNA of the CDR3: TGTGCCAGCGCGGCGGGGGCGGCCGGGGAGCTGTTTTTT. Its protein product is CASAAGAAGELFF. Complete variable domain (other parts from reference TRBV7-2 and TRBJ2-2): GAGVSQSPSNKVTEKGKDVELRCDPISGHTALYWYRQSLGQGLEFLIYFQGNSAPDKSGLPSDRFSAERTGGSVSTLTIQRTQQEDSAVYLCASAAGAAGELFFGEGSRLTVL.

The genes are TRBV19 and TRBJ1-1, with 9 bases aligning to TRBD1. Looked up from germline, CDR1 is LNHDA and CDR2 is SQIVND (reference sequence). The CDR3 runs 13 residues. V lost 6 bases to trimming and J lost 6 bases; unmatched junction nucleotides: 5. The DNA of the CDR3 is TGTGCCAGTAGCAAAACAGGGGGCTCTGAAGCTTTCTTT. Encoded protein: CASSKTGGSEAFF.

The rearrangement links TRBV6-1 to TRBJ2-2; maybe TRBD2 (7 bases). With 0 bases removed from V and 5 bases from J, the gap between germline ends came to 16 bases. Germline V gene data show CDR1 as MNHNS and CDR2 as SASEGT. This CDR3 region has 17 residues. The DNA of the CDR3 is TGTGCCAGCAGTGAAGCCCGAGGGGGGGCGATTACCGGGGAGCTGTTTTTT. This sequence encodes CASSEARGGAITGELFF.

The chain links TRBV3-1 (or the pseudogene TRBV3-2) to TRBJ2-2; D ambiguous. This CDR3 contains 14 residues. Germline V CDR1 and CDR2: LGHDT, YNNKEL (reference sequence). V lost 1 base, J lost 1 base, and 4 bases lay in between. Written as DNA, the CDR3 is TGTGCCAGCAGCCAAGTTCGGAACACCGGGGAGCTGTTTTTT. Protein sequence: CASSQVRNTGELFF.

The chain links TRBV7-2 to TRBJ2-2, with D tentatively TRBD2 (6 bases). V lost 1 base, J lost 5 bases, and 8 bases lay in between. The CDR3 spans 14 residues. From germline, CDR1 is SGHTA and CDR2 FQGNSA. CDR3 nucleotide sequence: TGTGCCAGCAGCTTAGAGGGAGGAACCGGGGAGCTGTTTTTT. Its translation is CASSLEGGTGELFF.

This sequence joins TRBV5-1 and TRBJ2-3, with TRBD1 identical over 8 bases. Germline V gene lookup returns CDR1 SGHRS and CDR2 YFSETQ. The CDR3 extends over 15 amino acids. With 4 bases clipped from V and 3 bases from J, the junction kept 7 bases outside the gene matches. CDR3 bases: TGCGCCAGCAGCACCGACAGGGGAATGACAGATACGCAGTATTTT. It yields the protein CASSTDRGMTDTQYF.

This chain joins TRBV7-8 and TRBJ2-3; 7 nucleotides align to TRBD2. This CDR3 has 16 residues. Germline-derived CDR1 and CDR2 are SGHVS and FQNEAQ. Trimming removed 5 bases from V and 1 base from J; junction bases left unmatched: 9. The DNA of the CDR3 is TGTGCCAGCAGCCCAACCCTGGCGGGGGGCACAGATACGCAGTATTTT. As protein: CASSPTLAGGTDTQYF. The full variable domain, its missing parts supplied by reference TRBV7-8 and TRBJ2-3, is GAGVSQSPRYKVAKRGQDVALRCDPISGHVSLFWYQQALGQGPEFLTYFQNEAQLDKSGLPSDRFFAERPEGSVSTLKIQRTQQEDSAVYLCASSPTLAGGTDTQYFGPGTRLTVL.

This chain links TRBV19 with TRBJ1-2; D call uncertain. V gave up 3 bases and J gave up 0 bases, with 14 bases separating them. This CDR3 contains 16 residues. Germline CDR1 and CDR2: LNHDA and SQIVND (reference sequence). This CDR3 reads CASSIRVRIANYGYTF. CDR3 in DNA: TGTGCCAGTAGTATCCGAGTCAGGATCGCTAACTATGGCTACACCTTC.

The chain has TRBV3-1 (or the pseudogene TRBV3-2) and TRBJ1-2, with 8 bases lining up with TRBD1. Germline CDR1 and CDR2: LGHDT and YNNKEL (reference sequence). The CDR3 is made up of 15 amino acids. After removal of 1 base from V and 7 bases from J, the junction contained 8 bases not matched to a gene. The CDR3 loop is CASSQGSAGGSGYTF. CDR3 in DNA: TGTGCCAGCAGCCAAGGTTCGGCAGGGGGCAGTGGCTACACCTTC.

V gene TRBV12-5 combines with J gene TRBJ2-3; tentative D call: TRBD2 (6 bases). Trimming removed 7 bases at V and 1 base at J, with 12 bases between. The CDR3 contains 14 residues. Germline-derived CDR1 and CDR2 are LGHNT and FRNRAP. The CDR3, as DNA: TGTGCTAGTGCAAGAGCGGGTGGCACAGATACGCAGTATTTT. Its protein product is CASARAGGTDTQYF.

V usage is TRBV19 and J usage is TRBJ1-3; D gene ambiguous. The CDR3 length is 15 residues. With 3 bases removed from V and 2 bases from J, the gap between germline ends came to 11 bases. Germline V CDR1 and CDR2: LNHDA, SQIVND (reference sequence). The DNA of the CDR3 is TGTGCCAGTAGTATTCTGGGAGCTACTGGAAACACCATATATTTT. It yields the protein CASSILGATGNTIYF.

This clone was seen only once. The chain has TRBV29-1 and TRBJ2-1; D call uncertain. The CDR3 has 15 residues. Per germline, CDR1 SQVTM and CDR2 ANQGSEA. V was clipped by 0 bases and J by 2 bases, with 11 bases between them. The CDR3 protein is CSVEDPFLPYNEQFF. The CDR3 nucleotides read TGCAGCGTTGAAGATCCGTTTCTTCCCTACAATGAGCAGTTCTTC.

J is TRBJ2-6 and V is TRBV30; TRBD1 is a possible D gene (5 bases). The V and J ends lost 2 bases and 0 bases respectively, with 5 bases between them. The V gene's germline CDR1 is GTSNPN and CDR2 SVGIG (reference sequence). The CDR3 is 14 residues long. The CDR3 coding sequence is TGTGCCTGGAGTACAGGCTCTGGGGCCAACGTCCTGACTTTC. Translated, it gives CAWSTGSGANVLTF.

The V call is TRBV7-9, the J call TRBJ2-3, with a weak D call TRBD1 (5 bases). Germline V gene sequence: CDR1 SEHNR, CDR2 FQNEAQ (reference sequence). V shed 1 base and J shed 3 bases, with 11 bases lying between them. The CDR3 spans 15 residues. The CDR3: CASSLGQGDTDTQYF. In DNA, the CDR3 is TGTGCCAGCAGCTTAGGCCAGGGCGATACAGATACGCAGTATTTT. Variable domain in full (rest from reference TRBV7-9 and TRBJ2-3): DTGVSQNPRHKITKRGQNVTFRCDPISEHNRLYWYRQTLGQGPEFLTYFQNEAQLEKSRLLSDRFSAERPKGSFSTLEIQRTEQGDSAMYLCASSLGQGDTDTQYFGPGTRLTVL.

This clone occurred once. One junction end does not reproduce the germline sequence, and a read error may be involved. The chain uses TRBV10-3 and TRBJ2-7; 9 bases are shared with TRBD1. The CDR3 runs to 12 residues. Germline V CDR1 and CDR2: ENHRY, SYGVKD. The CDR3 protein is CAHGQGSYEQYF. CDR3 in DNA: TGCGCCCACGGACAGGGGTCGTACGAGCAGTACTTC.

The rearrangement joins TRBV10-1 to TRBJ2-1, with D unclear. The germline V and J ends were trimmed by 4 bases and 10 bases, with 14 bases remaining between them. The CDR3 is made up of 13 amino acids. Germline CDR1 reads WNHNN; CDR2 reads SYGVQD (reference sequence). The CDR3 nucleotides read TGCGCCAGCAGTGGAAGTTATGGCTTGGAGCAGTTCTTC. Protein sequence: CASSGSYGLEQFF.

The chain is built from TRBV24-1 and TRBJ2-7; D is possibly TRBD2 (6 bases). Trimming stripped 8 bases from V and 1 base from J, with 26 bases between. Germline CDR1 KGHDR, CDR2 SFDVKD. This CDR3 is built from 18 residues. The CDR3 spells CATKGEEHRPTQSYEQYF. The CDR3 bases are TGTGCCACCAAAGGGGAGGAACACCGGCCCACTCAGTCCTACGAGCAGTACTTC.

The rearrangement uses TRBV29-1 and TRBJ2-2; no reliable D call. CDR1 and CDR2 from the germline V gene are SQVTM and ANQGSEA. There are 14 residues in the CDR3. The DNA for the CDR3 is TGCAGTCATCAGGCAGAGCCGAACACCGGGGAGCTGTTTTTT. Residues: CSHQAEPNTGELFF.

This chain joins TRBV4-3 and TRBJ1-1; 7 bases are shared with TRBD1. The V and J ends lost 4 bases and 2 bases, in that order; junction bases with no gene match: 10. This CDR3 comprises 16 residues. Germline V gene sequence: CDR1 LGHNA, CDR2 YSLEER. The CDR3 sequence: CASSPGGQLFNTEAFF. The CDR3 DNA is TGCGCCAGCAGCCCTGGGGGACAGCTCTTTAACACTGAAGCTTTCTTT.

The CDR3 spells CSVAIGTGSGNTIYF. The CDR3 nucleotides read TGCAGCGTTGCGATCGGGACAGGCTCTGGAAACACCATATATTTT. V is TRBV29-1 and J is TRBJ1-3, with 8 bases lining up with TRBD1. The germline V gene encodes CDR1 SQVTM and CDR2 ANQGSEA. J was trimmed by 0 bases and V by 4 bases; bases with no gene match: 5. The CDR3 has 15 amino acids.

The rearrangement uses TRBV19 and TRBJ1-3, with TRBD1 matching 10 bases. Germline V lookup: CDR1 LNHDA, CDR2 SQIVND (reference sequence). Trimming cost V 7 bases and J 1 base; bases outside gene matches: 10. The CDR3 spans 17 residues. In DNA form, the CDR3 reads TGTGCCAGTACCGTGACAGGGGGCGCGGGGTCTGGAAACACCATATATTTT. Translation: CASTVTGGAGSGNTIYF.